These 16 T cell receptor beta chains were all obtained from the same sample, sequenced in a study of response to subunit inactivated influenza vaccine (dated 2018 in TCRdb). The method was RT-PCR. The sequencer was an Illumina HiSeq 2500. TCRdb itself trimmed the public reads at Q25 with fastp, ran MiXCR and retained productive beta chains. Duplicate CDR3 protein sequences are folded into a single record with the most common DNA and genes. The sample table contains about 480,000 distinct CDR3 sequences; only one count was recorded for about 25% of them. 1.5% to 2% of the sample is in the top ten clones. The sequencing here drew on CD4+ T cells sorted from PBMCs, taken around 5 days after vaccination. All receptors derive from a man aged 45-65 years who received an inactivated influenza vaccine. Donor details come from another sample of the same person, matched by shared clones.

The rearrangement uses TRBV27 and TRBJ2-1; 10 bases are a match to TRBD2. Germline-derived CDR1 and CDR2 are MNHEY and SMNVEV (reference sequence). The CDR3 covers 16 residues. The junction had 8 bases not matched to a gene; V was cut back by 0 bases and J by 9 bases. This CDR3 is CASSLSGLAGVGEQFF. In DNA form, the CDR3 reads TGTGCCAGCAGTTTATCAGGGCTAGCGGGAGTGGGTGAGCAGTTCTTC.

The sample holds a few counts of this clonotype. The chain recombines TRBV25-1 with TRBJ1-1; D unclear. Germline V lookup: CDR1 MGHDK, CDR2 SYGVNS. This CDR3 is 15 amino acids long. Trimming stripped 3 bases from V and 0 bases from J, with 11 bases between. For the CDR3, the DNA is TGTGCCAGCAGTGACCCCCGGACTGTGAACACTGAAGCTTTCTTT. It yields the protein CASSDPRTVNTEAFF. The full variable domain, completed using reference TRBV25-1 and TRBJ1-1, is EADIYQTPRYLVIGTGKKITLECSQTMGHDKMYWYQQDPGMELHLIHYSYGVNSTEKGDLSSESTVSRIRTEHFPLTLESARPSHTSQYLCASSDPRTVNTEAFFGQGTRLTVV.

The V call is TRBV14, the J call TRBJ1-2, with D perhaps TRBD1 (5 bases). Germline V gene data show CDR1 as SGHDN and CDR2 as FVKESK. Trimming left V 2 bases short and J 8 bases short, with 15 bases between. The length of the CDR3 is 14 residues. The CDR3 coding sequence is TGTGCCAGCAGCCAACGGGACCCCATACAGGGCTACACCTTC. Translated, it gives CASSQRDPIQGYTF.

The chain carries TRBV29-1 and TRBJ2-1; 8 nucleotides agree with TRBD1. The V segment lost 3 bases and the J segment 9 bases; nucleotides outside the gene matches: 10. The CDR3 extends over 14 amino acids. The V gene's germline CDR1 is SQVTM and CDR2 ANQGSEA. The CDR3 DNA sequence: TGCAGCGTTGATCCGGGACAGGCCTGGGGTGAGCAGTTCTTC. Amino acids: CSVDPGQAWGEQFF.

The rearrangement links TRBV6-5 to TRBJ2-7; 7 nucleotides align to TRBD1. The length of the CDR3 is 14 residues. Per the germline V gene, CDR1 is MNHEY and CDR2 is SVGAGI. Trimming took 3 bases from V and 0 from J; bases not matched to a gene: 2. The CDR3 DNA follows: TGTGCCAGCAGTTATGGGGACAGCTCCTACGAGCAGTACTTC. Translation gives CASSYGDSSYEQYF.

The CDR3 protein is CASSLRQNEQFF. CDR3 sequence (DNA): TGTGCCAGCAGTTTAAGGCAGAATGAGCAGTTCTTC. The V and J genes are TRBV28 and TRBJ2-1; D gene unclear. CDR1 is MDHEN and CDR2 is SYDVKM in the germline V gene. With 2 bases removed from V and 7 bases from J, the gap between germline ends came to 6 bases. This CDR3 comprises 12 residues.

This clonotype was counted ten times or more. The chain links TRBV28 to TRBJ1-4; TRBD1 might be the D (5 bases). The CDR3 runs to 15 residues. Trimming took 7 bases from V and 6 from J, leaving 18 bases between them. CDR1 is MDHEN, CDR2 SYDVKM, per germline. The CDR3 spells CASTPGWGGHEKLFF. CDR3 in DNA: TGTGCCAGCACCCCCGGTTGGGGGGGACATGAAAAACTGTTTTTT.

CDR3 DNA: TGTGCCAGCTCGCGCGGACAGGGAGGCCAAGAGACCCAGTACTTC. It codes for CASSRGQGGQETQYF. V usage is TRBV18 and J usage is TRBJ2-5, with TRBD1 matching 8 bases. V was pared by 6 bases and J by 1 base, with 7 bases of the junction left unmatched. Germline lookup yields CDR1 KGHSH and CDR2 LQKENI. This CDR3 contains 15 residues.

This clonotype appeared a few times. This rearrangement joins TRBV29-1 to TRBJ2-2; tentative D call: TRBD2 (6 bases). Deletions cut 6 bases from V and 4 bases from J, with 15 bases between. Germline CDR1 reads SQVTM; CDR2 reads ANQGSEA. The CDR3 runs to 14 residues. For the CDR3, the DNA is TGCAGCGTCCGTAGAGGCGGGGTCACCGGGGAGCTGTTTTTT. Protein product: CSVRRGGVTGELFF.

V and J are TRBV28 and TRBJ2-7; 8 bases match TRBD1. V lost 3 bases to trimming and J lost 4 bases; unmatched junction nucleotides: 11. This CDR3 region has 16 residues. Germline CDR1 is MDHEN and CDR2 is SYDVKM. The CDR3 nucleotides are TGTGCCAGCAGTTTTTTGTCCCGCGGGACAGGTTACGAGCAGTACTTC. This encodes CASSFLSRGTGYEQYF.

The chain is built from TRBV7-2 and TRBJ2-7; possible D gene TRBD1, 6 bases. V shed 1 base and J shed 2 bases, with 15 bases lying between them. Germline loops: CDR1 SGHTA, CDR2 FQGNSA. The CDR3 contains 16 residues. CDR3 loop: CASSLGTGMITYEQYF. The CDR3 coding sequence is TGTGCCAGCAGCTTAGGAACAGGGATGATAACCTACGAGCAGTACTTC. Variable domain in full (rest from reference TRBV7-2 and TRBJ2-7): GAGVSQSPSNKVTEKGKDVELRCDPISGHTALYWYRQSLGQGLEFLIYFQGNSAPDKSGLPSDRFSAERTGGSVSTLTIQRTQQEDSAVYLCASSLGTGMITYEQYFGPGTRLTVT.

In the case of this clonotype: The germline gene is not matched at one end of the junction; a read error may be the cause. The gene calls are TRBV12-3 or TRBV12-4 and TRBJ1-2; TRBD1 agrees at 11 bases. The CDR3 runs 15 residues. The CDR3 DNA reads TGTGCCAGCAGCTTAGTTGGGACAGGGGGCTATGGCTACACCTTC. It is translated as CASSLVGTGGYGYTF.

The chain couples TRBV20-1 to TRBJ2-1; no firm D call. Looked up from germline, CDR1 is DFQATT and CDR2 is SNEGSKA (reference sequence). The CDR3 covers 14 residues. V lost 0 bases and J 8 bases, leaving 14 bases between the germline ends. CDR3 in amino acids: CSARDSPARDEQFF. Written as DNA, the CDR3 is TGCAGTGCTAGAGATTCACCAGCGCGCGATGAGCAGTTCTTC.

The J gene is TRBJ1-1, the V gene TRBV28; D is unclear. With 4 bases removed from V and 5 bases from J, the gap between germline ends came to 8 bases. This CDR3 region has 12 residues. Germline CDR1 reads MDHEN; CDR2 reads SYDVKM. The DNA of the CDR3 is TGTGCCAGCAGTTCCCTCGTGACTGAAGCTTTCTTT. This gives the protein CASSSLVTEAFF. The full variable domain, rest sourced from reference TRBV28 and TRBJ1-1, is DVKVTQSSRYLVKRTGEKVFLECVQDMDHENMFWYRQDPGLGLRLIYFSYDVKMKEKGDIPEGYSVSREKKERFSLILESASTNQTSMYLCASSSLVTEAFFGQGTRLTVV.

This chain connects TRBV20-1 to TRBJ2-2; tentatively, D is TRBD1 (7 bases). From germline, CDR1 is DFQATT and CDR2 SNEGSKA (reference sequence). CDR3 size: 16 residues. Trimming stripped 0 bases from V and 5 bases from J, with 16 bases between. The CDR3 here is CSARERRGLRTGELFF. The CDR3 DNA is TGCAGTGCTAGAGAGAGGAGGGGGCTACGGACCGGGGAGCTGTTTTTT.

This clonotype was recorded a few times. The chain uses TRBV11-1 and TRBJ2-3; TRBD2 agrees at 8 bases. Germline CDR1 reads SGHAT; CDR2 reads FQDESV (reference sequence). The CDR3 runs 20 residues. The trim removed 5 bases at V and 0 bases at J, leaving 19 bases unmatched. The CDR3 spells CASSAGTRGRAIFSTDTQYF. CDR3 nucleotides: TGTGCCAGCAGCGCCGGGACTAGAGGGAGGGCCATTTTTAGCACAGATACGCAGTATTTT.